This TCR beta chain was captured in a study of shared clonotypes between healthy human individuals. Findings and limits, study-wide: Four donors shared around 5% of their naive CD4 clonotypes. Tissue TCR repertoires likely differ from these blood-only repertoires.

V was shortened by 3 bases and J by 5 bases, with 14 bases between the two germline ends. This CDR3 comprises 14 residues. Germline V CDR1 and CDR2: ENHRY, SYGVKD. Subsets obtained from CD4+ cells comprised CD45RA+ naive and CD45RA-negative memory cells. Profiled with immunoSEQ multiplex PCR; TCRdb holds only in-frame clones, not every one. The sample has roughly 2.6 million clones, around 94% seen once. Concerning this clone itself: Its antigen is currently unknown.

This receptor was identified in a man between 18 and 35 years old in good health. The chain is built from TRBV10-3 and TRBJ2-7; D may be TRBD2 (7 bases). The sequenced sample consisted of naive CD4+ T cells sorted from blood. Subset here: CD45RA+ positively selected. CDR3 bases: TGTGCCATCAGTGAAGGGGGAGGGGTCCACGAGCAGTACTTC. This encodes CAISEGGGVHEQYF.